What follows are 32 T cell receptor beta chains derived from one specimen sequenced in a study of cytomegalovirus exposure and HLA in healthy donors. The PCR was carried out with 60 Vbeta primers and 13 Jbeta primers. Sequenced by immunoSEQ multiplex PCR; TCRdb stores in-frame clones only, minus some. The table includes about 70,000 clones, around 74% detected once. The source material was PBMCs. These receptor sequences come from a human donor in good health.

This clone was recorded only once. The genes are TRBV20-1 and TRBJ2-5; the D is unclear. This CDR3 comprises 11 residues. CDR1 is DFQATT and CDR2 is SNEGSKA in the germline V gene (reference sequence). Deletions cut 6 bases from V and 5 bases from J, with 10 bases between. This CDR3 reads CSARVGETQYF. DNA of the CDR3: TGCAGTGCCCGAGTCGGGGAGACCCAGTACTTC.

The gene calls are TRBV19 and TRBJ2-7; a possible D gene is TRBD2 (6 bases). The V end was cut by 5 bases, the J end by 7 bases, with 15 bases between. Germline V gene lookup returns CDR1 LNHDA and CDR2 SQIVND (reference sequence). The CDR3 length is 13 residues. The CDR3 nucleotides read TGTGCCAGTAGTGATCGGGGACTCGTTGAGCAGTACTTC. It translates to CASSDRGLVEQYF. Drawing the rest from reference TRBV19 and TRBJ2-7, the complete variable domain is DGGITQSPKYLFRKEGQNVTLSCEQNLNHDAMYWYRQDPGQGLRLIYYSQIVNDFQKGDIAEGYSVSREKKESFPLTVTSAQKNPTAFYLCASSDRGLVEQYFGPGTRLTVT.

This sequence joins TRBV28 and TRBJ2-5; TRBD1 matches at 8 bases. The J segment lost 1 base and the V segment lost 6 bases, leaving 10 bases of the junction unmatched. Germline CDR1 and CDR2: MDHEN and SYDVKM. This CDR3 contains 16 residues. For the CDR3, the DNA is TGTGCCAGCAGGAAGGGGCAGGGGGCCCCCCAAGAGACCCAGTACTTC. This codes for CASRKGQGAPQETQYF.

The J gene is TRBJ1-4, the V gene TRBV25-1; D remains unclear. The CDR3 is 14 amino acids. Germline values: CDR1 MGHDK, CDR2 SYGVNS. V lost 3 bases to trimming and J lost 7 bases, with 12 bases between them. The CDR3 region has the DNA TGTGCCAGCAGTGACAGCGTGGCCGGTGAAAAACTGTTTTTT. This gives the protein CASSDSVAGEKLFF.

This clone was picked up a small number of times. V usage is TRBV6-6 and J usage is TRBJ2-2, with D unclear. The V gene's germline CDR1 is MNHNY and CDR2 SVGAGI (reference sequence). This CDR3 region has 16 residues. V dropped 4 bases and J dropped 5 bases, with 17 bases sitting between them. In DNA, the CDR3 is TGTGCCAGCAGTTCCCCTCCCCTGACTTATACCGGGGAGCTGTTTTTT. Protein product: CASSSPPLTYTGELFF.

This clone has a single count. The chain links TRBV28 to TRBJ2-7; maybe TRBD1 (6 bases). V was cut by 10 bases and J by 0 bases, with 16 bases left in between. The CDR3 extends over 14 amino acids. CDR1 is MDHEN and CDR2 is SYDVKM in the germline V gene. The DNA for the CDR3 is TGTGCCACGAATAGACAGGCCGTCTCCTACGAGCAGTACTTC. Protein product: CATNRQAVSYEQYF.

This chain connects TRBV6-1 to TRBJ2-1; 13 positions agree with TRBD2. CDR3 length: 19 amino acids. Trimming at V came to 4 bases and at J to 9 bases, leaving 18 bases not matched to a gene. Looked up from germline, CDR1 is MNHNS and CDR2 is SASEGT. The CDR3 loop reads CASSGTGWGLAGSWLEQFF. The CDR3 nucleotides are TGTGCCAGCAGTGGTACAGGGTGGGGACTAGCGGGATCATGGCTTGAGCAGTTCTTC.

CDR3 coding DNA: TGTGCCAGCAGTCAATACGGGGACACGATGAACACTGAAGCTTTCTTT. It yields the protein CASSQYGDTMNTEAFF. The chain employs TRBV7-3 and TRBJ1-1, with D maybe TRBD1 (6 bases). The germline CDR1 and CDR2 sequences are SGHTA and FQGTGA. The CDR3 contains 16 residues. The V end was cut by 6 bases, the J end by 0 bases, with 17 bases between.

V and J are TRBV6-6 and TRBJ2-1; 10 bases match TRBD2. The length of the CDR3 is 14 residues. Germline loops: CDR1 MNHNY, CDR2 SVGAGI (reference sequence). V lost 6 bases and J lost 10; bases outside the gene matches: 9. In DNA form, the CDR3 reads TGTGCCAGCAGAGGGGCTAGCGGGAGTGGAGAGCAGTTCTTC. This translates into CASRGASGSGEQFF.

The chain couples TRBV5-1 to TRBJ2-1, with D maybe TRBD2 (6 bases). V was pared by 5 bases and J by 3 bases, with 12 bases between. Germline V gives CDR1 SGHRS, CDR2 YFSETQ. The CDR3 is made up of 14 amino acids. This CDR3 reads CASRAGGVYNEQFF. DNA for the CDR3: TGCGCCAGCAGGGCGGGCGGGGTCTACAATGAGCAGTTCTTC.

The V call is TRBV7-9, the J call TRBJ1-4; D is possibly TRBD1 (6 bases). The CDR3 consists of 14 residues. V was clipped by 5 bases and J by 8 bases, with 15 bases between them. Per germline, CDR1 SEHNR and CDR2 FQNEAQ (reference sequence). For the CDR3, the DNA is TGTGCCAGCAGCAGACCGGGGGGCTTAGAAAAACTGTTTTTT. This sequence encodes CASSRPGGLEKLFF.

This clone was counted only a few times. V usage is TRBV7-8 and J usage is TRBJ2-7; 7 bases match TRBD2. Unmatched junction bases numbered 7, after V lost 5 bases and J lost 3 bases. Per the germline V gene, CDR1 is SGHVS and CDR2 is FQNEAQ. The CDR3 length is 14 residues. CDR3 region: CASSPREGNYEQYF. CDR3 DNA: TGTGCCAGCAGCCCCAGGGAGGGGAACTACGAGCAGTACTTC.

V is TRBV5-1 and J is TRBJ2-4; 8 bases are shared with TRBD1. CDR1 and CDR2 from the germline V gene are SGHRS and YFSETQ. CDR3 length: 16 residues. With 3 bases clipped from V and 3 bases from J, the junction kept 8 bases outside the gene matches. CDR3 sequence: CASSYPAGGGKNIQYF. DNA for the CDR3: TGCGCCAGCAGCTACCCCGCAGGGGGCGGCAAAAACATTCAGTACTTC.

This chain links TRBV10-1 with TRBJ1-1; D is ambiguous. Germline values: CDR1 WNHNN, CDR2 SYGVQD (reference sequence). The CDR3 loop spans 15 amino acids. V dropped 7 bases and J dropped 0 bases, with 15 bases sitting between them. The CDR3, as DNA: TGCGCCAGCAAACGGTCTCACTTTGTGAACACTGAAGCTTTCTTT. This translates into CASKRSHFVNTEAFF.

The gene calls are TRBV30 and TRBJ2-3; 7 nucleotides agree with TRBD1. Germline-derived CDR1 and CDR2 are GTSNPN and SVGIG (reference sequence). V shed 3 bases and J 7 bases; nucleotides not matched to a gene: 16. The CDR3 is 16 residues long. CDR3 in DNA: TGTGCCTGGAGCGACGGGGACAGTCTAATCCCTTATACGCAGTATTTT. Translation: CAWSDGDSLIPYTQYF.

The J gene is TRBJ1-2, the V gene TRBV30, with D possibly matching TRBD1 (6 bases). CDR3 length equals 12 residues. Trimming removed 3 bases from V and 5 bases from J, with 10 bases in between. Germline CDR1 and CDR2: GTSNPN and SVGIG (reference sequence). The CDR3: CAWSSGTYGYTF. DNA for the CDR3: TGTGCCTGGAGCTCAGGGACATATGGCTACACCTTC.

The chain carries TRBV30 and TRBJ2-2; 9 nucleotides align to TRBD2. CDR1 is GTSNPN and CDR2 is SVGIG in the germline V gene (reference sequence). The V and J ends lost 4 bases and 5 bases, in that order; junction bases with no gene match: 20. The CDR3 has 19 amino acids. CDR3 protein: CAWTLILTSGEQGTGELFF. The CDR3, as DNA: TGTGCCTGGACTTTAATACTGACTAGCGGAGAGCAGGGAACCGGGGAGCTGTTTTTT.

This chain links TRBV4-1 with TRBJ2-2; TRBD1 aligns across 9 bases. The V gene's germline CDR1 is MGHRA and CDR2 YSYEKL. This CDR3 is built from 14 residues. The trim removed 4 bases at V and 7 bases at J, leaving 4 bases unmatched. The DNA of the CDR3 is TGCGCCAGCAGCCGGGACAGGGTAAACGGGGAGCTGTTTTTT. This codes for CASSRDRVNGELFF.

The V call is TRBV5-5, the J call TRBJ1-2; no definite D call. V lost 0 bases to trimming and J lost 4 bases, with 7 bases between them. In germline, CDR1 is SGHKS, CDR2 YYEKEE (reference sequence). This CDR3 has 13 amino acids. CDR3 nucleotides: TGTGCCAGCAGCTTGGCAGGTCCCTATGGCTACACCTTC. Its protein is CASSLAGPYGYTF.

The V call is TRBV2, the J call TRBJ1-5, with 9 bases that match TRBD1. Germline CDR1 is SNHLY and CDR2 is FYNNEI. The J segment lost 0 bases and the V segment lost 4 bases, leaving 10 bases of the junction unmatched. This CDR3 comprises 18 residues. The CDR3 here is CASSGPTRGQGSNQPQHF. DNA of the CDR3: TGTGCCAGCAGTGGCCCGACGAGGGGACAGGGTAGCAATCAGCCCCAGCATTTT.

The V call is TRBV19, the J call TRBJ2-5; D not resolved. Germline CDR1 reads LNHDA; CDR2 reads SQIVND (reference sequence). V gave up 3 bases and J gave up 0 bases, with 5 bases separating them. The CDR3 runs to 13 residues. CDR3 nucleotide sequence: TGTGCCAGTAGTATGCGGTACCAAGAGACCCAGTACTTC. This sequence encodes CASSMRYQETQYF. The full variable domain, completed using reference TRBV19 and TRBJ2-5, is DGGITQSPKYLFRKEGQNVTLSCEQNLNHDAMYWYRQDPGQGLRLIYYSQIVNDFQKGDIAEGYSVSREKKESFPLTVTSAQKNPTAFYLCASSMRYQETQYFGPGTRLLVL.

This sequence joins TRBV15 and TRBJ2-7, with a possible D match to TRBD2 (5 bases). CDR1 is LNHNV, CDR2 YYDKDF, per germline (reference sequence). Trimming cost V 5 bases and J 0 bases, with 14 bases left between them. This CDR3 is 15 amino acids long. CDR3 loop: CATSRGGRSSYEQYF. In nucleotides, the CDR3 is TGTGCCACCAGCCGCGGCGGGCGGAGCTCCTACGAGCAGTACTTC.

This clone was recorded once. The rearrangement uses TRBV10-3 and TRBJ2-7; D call uncertain. Trimming shortened V by 4 bases and J by 4 bases, and 23 bases separated the two germline ends. CDR1 ENHRY and CDR2 SYGVKD come from the germline V gene. The CDR3 spans 17 residues. CDR3: CAISGSTPPGAMYEQYF. The DNA of the CDR3 is TGTGCCATCAGTGGATCGACCCCCCCCGGAGCGATGTACGAGCAGTACTTC.

On this clone itself: Given the absence of the conserved phenylalanine or tryptophan at the CDR3 end, a read error is likely. This chain connects TRBV4-1 to TRBJ2-7; the match to TRBD2 covers 8 bases. Germline V gene sequence: CDR1 MGHRA, CDR2 YSYEKL. V was clipped by 0 bases and J by 2 bases; unmatched bases: 6. CDR3 size: 16 residues. CDR3 bases: TGCGCCAGCAGCCAAGATAACTTCGGGAGGGCCTACGAGCAGTACCTC. Residues: CASSQDNFGRAYEQYL.

The chain links TRBV11-2 to TRBJ1-1; 7 bases align to TRBD1. This CDR3 is built from 14 residues. Unmatched junction bases numbered 1, after V lost 2 bases and J lost 1 base. Germline-derived CDR1 and CDR2 are SGHAT and FQNNGV. Here the CDR3 DNA reads TGTGCCAGCAGCTTACCAGGGGGGAACACTGAAGCTTTCTTT. This codes for CASSLPGGNTEAFF.

The chain carries TRBV13 and TRBJ1-2; unclear D gene. V was shortened by 0 bases and J by 1 base, with 6 bases between the two germline ends. Germline values: CDR1 PRHDT, CDR2 FYEKMQ (reference sequence). The CDR3 loop spans 14 amino acids. The CDR3 bases are TGTGCCAGCAGCTTAGGACAGAATAACTATGGCTACACCTTC. Its protein is CASSLGQNNYGYTF.

This rearrangement joins TRBV30 to TRBJ1-2; 9 nucleotides agree with TRBD1. This CDR3 is built from 16 residues. With V trimmed by 4 bases and J by 8 bases, 17 bases remained unmatched. CDR1 GTSNPN and CDR2 SVGIG come from the germline V gene (reference sequence). The CDR3 here is CAWKGAALRQGEGYTF. Written as DNA, the CDR3 is TGTGCCTGGAAAGGGGCGGCGTTGAGACAGGGGGAAGGCTACACCTTC.

This clone turned up a few times. CDR3 in amino acids: CASSYSRPGDEAFF. The DNA of the CDR3 is TGTGCCAGCAGTTACTCGAGACCCGGGGATGAAGCTTTCTTT. The chain employs TRBV6-5 and TRBJ1-1; no firm D call. This CDR3 is 14 amino acids long. V shed 0 bases and J shed 7 bases, with 12 bases lying between them. The germline V gene encodes CDR1 MNHEY and CDR2 SVGAGI.

The chain employs TRBV19 and TRBJ1-5; D is possibly TRBD1 (5 bases). The CDR3 extends over 10 amino acids. Trimming cost V 11 bases and J 4 bases, with 6 bases left between them. Germline V gene lookup returns CDR1 LNHDA and CDR2 SQIVND (reference sequence). CDR3: CASGNQPQHF. The DNA for the CDR3 is TGTGCCTCAGGGAATCAGCCCCAGCATTTT. Based on the CDR3 plus reference TRBV19 and TRBJ1-5, the full variable domain is DGGITQSPKYLFRKEGQNVTLSCEQNLNHDAMYWYRQDPGQGLRLIYYSQIVNDFQKGDIAEGYSVSREKKESFPLTVTSAQKNPTAFYLCASGNQPQHFGDGTRLSIL.

This clone was observed once. The chain combines TRBV6-5 with TRBJ2-7; TRBD2 matches 9 bases. The CDR3 contains 14 residues. Germline V CDR1 and CDR2: MNHEY, SVGAGI. The J segment lost 6 bases and the V segment lost 7 bases, leaving 10 bases of the junction unmatched. CDR3 sequence: CASTGGGLAREQYF. CDR3 bases: TGTGCCAGCACGGGGGGGGGACTAGCACGCGAGCAGTACTTC.

The chain has TRBV7-8 and TRBJ2-5; possible D gene TRBD1, 6 bases. The DNA end lines up better with TRBJ2-7; the J call may be wrong. There are 13 residues in the CDR3. CDR1 and CDR2 from the germline V gene are SGHVS and FQNEAQ. The CDR3, as DNA: TGTGCCAGCAGCACACAGGGTTGGAGCGAGCAGTACTTC. Translation gives CASSTQGWSEQYF.

The V call is TRBV5-6, the J call TRBJ1-1, with TRBD1 identical over 11 bases. After removal of 4 bases from V and 3 bases from J, the junction contained 5 bases not matched to a gene. CDR3 length: 15 residues. Germline V CDR1 and CDR2: SGHDT, YYEEEE. CDR3 protein: CASSDSGQGDTEAFF. In DNA form, the CDR3 reads TGTGCCAGCAGCGATTCGGGACAGGGGGACACTGAAGCTTTCTTT.